The present T cell receptor (beta chain) was sequenced within a study of T cells expressing NK-cell markers. UMI-tagged 5'RACE template switching yielded the TCR beta cDNA. For each CDR3 protein, TCRdb gives one entry from its re-call of the 5' RACE reads, without DNA. This sample's table reports 140,000 or so distinct CDR3 sequences. In germline, CDR1 is SGDLS, CDR2 YYNGEE. The CDR3 is 16 amino acids. Sequencing was carried out using blood T cells: a sorted CD56 or NKG2C T cell subset, CD4+ or CD8+ T cells, or bulk PBMC T cells (not recorded which). This chain uses TRBV9 with TRBJ2-5; no DNA is available, so the TRBD2 call from TCRdb remains unchecked. This receptor was taken from a young man in good health. CDR3 region: CASSPLAGGLLETQYF.